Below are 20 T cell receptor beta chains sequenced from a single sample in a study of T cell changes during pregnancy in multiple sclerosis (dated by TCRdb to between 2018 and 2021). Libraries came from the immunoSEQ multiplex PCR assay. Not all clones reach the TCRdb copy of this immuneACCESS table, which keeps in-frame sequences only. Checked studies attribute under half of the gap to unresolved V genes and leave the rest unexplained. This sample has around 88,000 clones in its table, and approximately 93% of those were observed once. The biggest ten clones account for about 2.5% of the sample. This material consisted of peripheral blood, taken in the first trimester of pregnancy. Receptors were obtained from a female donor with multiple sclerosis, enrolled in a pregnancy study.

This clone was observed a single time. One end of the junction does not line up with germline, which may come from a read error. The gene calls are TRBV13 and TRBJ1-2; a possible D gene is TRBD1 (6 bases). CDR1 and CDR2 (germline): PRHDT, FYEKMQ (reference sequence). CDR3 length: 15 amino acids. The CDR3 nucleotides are TGTGCCGGCAGCCCCGGCCCCACAGGGTTCTATGGCTACACCTTC. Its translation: CAGSPGPTGFYGYTF.

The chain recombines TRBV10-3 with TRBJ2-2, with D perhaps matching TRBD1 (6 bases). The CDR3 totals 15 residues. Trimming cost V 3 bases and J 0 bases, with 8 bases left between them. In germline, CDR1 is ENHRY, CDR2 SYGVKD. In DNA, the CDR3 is TGTGCCATCAGTGATAGGACAGCGAACACCGGGGAGCTGTTTTTT. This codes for CAISDRTANTGELFF.

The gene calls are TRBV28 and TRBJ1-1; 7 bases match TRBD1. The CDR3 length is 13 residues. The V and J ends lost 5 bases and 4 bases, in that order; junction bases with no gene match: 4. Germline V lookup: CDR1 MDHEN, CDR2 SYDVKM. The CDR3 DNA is TGTGCCAGCAGTGCGCCAGGGGGCACTGAAGCTTTCTTT. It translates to CASSAPGGTEAFF.

This chain's CDR3 is CASPTLAGGRRRQFF. CDR3 bases: TGCGCCAGCCCCACACTAGCGGGGGGGCGAAGGCGGCAGTTCTTC. The rearrangement joins TRBV5-1 to TRBJ2-1; 13 nucleotides line up with TRBD2. Germline trimming cut 7 bases from V and 12 bases from J; bases unmatched to any gene: 13. The CDR3 loop spans 15 amino acids. The germline V gene encodes CDR1 SGHRS and CDR2 YFSETQ.

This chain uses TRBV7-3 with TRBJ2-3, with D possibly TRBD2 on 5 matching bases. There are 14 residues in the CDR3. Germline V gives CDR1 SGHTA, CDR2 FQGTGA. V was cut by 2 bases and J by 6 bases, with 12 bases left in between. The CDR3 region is CASSLGVTTDTQYF. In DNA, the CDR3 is TGTGCCAGCAGCTTAGGGGTGACTACCGATACGCAGTATTTT.

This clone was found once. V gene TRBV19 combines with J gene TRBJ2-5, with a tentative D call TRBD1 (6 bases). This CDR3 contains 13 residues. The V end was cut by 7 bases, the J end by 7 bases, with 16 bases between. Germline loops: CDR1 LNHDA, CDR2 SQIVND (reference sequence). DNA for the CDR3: TGTGCCAGTACCACACAGGGAATAGGGACCCAGTACTTC. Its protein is CASTTQGIGTQYF. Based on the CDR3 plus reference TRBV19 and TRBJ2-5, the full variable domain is DGGITQSPKYLFRKEGQNVTLSCEQNLNHDAMYWYRQDPGQGLRLIYYSQIVNDFQKGDIAEGYSVSREKKESFPLTVTSAQKNPTAFYLCASTTQGIGTQYFGPGTRLLVL.

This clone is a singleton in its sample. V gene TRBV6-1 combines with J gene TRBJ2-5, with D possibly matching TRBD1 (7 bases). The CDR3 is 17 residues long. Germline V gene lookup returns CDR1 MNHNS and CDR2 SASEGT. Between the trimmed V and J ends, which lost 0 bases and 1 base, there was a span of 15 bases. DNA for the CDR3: TGTGCCAGCAGTGAAGCACAGGGGCCGGGGGCCCAAGAGACCCAGTACTTC. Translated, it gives CASSEAQGPGAQETQYF.

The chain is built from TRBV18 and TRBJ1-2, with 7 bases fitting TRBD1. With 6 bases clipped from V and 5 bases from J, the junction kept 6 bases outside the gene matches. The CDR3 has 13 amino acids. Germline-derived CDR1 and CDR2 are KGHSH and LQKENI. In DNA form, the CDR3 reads TGTGCCAGCTCGCCCCCAGGGGGGTATGGCTACACCTTC. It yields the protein CASSPPGGYGYTF. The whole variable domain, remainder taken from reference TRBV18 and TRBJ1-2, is NAGVMQNPRHLVRRRGQEARLRCSPMKGHSHVYWYRQLPEEGLKFMVYLQKENIIDESGMPKERFSAEFPKEGPSILRIQQVVRGDSAAYFCASSPPGGYGYTFGSGTRLTVV.

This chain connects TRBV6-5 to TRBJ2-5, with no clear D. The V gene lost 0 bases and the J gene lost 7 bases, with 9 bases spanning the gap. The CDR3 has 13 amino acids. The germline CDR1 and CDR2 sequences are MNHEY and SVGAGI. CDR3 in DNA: TGTGCCAGCAGTTACTCGTCCTACGGGACCCAGTACTTC. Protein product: CASSYSSYGTQYF.

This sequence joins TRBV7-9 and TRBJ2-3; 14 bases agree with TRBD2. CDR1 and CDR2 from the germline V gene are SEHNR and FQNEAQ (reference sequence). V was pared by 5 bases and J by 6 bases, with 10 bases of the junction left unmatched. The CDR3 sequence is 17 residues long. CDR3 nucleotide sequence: TGTGCCAGCAGCCCTGGACTAGCGGGAGGTTCGGGGGATACGCAGTATTTT. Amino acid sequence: CASSPGLAGGSGDTQYF.

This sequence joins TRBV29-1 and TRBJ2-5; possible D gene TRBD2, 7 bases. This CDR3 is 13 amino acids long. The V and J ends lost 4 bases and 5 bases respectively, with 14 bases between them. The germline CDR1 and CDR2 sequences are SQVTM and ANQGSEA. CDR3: CSVVGGGRETQYF. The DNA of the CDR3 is TGCAGCGTTGTGGGGGGGGGCAGGGAGACCCAGTACTTC.

As DNA, the CDR3 is TGTGCCAGCAGCCGTAGCTCTGGGGCCAACGTCCTGACTTTC. It yields the protein CASSRSSGANVLTF. The gene calls are TRBV7-3 and TRBJ2-6, with no clear D. Trimming took off 5 bases at V and 0 bases at J, with 5 bases between the two ends. Per the germline V gene, CDR1 is SGHTA and CDR2 is FQGTGA. The CDR3 contains 14 residues.

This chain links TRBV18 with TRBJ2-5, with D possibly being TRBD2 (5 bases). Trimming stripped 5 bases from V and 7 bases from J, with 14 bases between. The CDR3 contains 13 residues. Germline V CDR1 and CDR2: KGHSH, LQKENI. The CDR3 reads CASSKTSEATQYF. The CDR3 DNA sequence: TGTGCCAGCTCAAAAACTAGTGAGGCGACCCAGTACTTC.

Written as DNA, the CDR3 is TGTGCCAGCAGCCAGACTAGCGGGGTCTACAATGAGCAGTTCTTC. Translation gives CASSQTSGVYNEQFF. The chain combines TRBV7-3 with TRBJ2-1; TRBD2 matches at 11 bases. Germline assignment: CDR1 SGHTA and CDR2 FQGTGA. The ends lost 5 bases at V and 3 bases at J; junction bases unmatched: 3. CDR3 length: 15 residues.

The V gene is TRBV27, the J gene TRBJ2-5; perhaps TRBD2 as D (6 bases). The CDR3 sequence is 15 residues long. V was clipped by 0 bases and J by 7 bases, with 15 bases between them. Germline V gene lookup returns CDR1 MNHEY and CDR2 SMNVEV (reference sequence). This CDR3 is CASSLSGTPKWTQYF. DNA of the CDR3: TGTGCCAGCAGTTTATCGGGGACTCCCAAGTGGACCCAGTACTTC.

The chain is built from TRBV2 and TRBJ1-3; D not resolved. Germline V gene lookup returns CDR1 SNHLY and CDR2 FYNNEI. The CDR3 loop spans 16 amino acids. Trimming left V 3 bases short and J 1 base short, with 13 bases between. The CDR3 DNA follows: TGTGCCAGCAGTGACCTAAGCCCGGGTTCTGGAAACACCATATATTTT. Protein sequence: CASSDLSPGSGNTIYF.

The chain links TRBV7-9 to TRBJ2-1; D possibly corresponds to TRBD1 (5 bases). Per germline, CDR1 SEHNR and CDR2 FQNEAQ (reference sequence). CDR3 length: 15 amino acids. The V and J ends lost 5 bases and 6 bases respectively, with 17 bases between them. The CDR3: CASSPVGVDPNEQFF. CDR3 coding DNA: TGTGCCAGCAGCCCGGTAGGGGTTGACCCCAATGAGCAGTTCTTC. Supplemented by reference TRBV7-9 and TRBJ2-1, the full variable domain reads DTGVSQNPRHKITKRGQNVTFRCDPISEHNRLYWYRQTLGQGPEFLTYFQNEAQLEKSRLLSDRFSAERPKGSFSTLEIQRTEQGDSAMYLCASSPVGVDPNEQFFGPGTRLTVL.

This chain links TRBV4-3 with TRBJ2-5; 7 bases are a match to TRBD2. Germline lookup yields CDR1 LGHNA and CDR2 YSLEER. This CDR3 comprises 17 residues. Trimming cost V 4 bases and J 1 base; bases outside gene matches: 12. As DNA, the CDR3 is TGCGCCAGCAGCCTTCGAGTGGGGCGGGGGACCCAAGAGACCCAGTACTTC. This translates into CASSLRVGRGTQETQYF.

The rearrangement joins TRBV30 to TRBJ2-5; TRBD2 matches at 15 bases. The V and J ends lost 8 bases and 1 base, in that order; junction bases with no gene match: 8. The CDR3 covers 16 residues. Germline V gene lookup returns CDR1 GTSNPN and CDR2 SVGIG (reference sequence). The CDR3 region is CARRVGLAGGQETQYF. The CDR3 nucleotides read TGTGCCCGTAGAGTGGGACTAGCGGGGGGCCAAGAGACCCAGTACTTC.

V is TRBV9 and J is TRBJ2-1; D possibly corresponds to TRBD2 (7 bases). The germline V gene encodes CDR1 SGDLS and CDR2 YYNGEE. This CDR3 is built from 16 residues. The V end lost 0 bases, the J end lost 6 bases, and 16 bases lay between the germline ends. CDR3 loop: CASSVGVGEGVNEQFF. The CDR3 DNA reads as TGTGCCAGCAGCGTAGGCGTAGGGGAGGGGGTCAATGAGCAGTTCTTC.